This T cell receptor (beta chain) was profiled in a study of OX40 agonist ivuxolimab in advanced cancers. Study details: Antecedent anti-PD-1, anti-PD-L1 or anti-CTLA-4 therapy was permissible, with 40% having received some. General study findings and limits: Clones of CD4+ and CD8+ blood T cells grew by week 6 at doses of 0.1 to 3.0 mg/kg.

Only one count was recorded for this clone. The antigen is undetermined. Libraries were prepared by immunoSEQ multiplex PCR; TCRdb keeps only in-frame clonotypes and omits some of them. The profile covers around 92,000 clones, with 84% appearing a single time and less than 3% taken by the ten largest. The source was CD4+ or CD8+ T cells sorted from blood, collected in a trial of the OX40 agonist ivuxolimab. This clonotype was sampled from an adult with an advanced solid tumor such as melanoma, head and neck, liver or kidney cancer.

The CDR3 loop reads CASSLVAGVQETQYF. CDR3 sequence (DNA): TGCGCCAGCAGCTTGGTTGCGGGGGTTCAAGAGACCCAGTACTTC. The V call is TRBV5-1, the J call TRBJ2-5; 7 positions match TRBD2. CDR1 is SGHRS, CDR2 YFSETQ, per germline. V lost 0 bases, J lost 2 bases, and 4 bases stayed unmatched. The CDR3 sequence is 15 residues long. Together with reference TRBV5-1 and TRBJ2-5, the CDR3 gives the full variable domain: KAGVTQTPRYLIKTRGQQVTLSCSPISGHRSVSWYQQTPGQGLQFLFEYFSETQRNKGNFPGRFSGRQFSNSRSEMNVSTLELGDSALYLCASSLVAGVQETQYFGPGTRLLVL.